One T cell receptor beta chain is described in this entry. Its antigen is undetermined. An assay was performed, and its level was deep. Assay: immunoSEQ multiplex PCR; the TCRdb copy retains only in-frame clones and omits some. This table holds some 2,000,000 clones, about 95% found once. CD45RO-negative, CCR7-positively selected cells formed the naive CD8 fraction, excluding terminally differentiated effector memory CD45RA+ cells. This entry comes from a study of shared clonotypes between healthy human individuals. The study, taken as a whole, reports: It was the non-shared clonotypes that had lower generation probabilities than clonotypes shared by all four donors. Rarefaction revealed incomplete sorted-subset sequencing despite large depth.

The CDR3 is 16 residues long. From germline, CDR1 is SGDLS and CDR2 YYNGEE. V shed 2 bases, J shed 6 bases, and the junction held 13 bases outside the gene matches. The chain carries TRBV9 and TRBJ2-7; 8 nucleotides align to TRBD1. This clonotype was sampled from a young man in good health. Sequencing was carried out using naive CD8+ T cells sorted from blood. CDR3 region: CASSVEGQVDLSEQYF. The CDR3 DNA sequence: TGTGCCAGCAGCGTCGAGGGACAGGTAGATCTTTCCGAGCAGTACTTC.